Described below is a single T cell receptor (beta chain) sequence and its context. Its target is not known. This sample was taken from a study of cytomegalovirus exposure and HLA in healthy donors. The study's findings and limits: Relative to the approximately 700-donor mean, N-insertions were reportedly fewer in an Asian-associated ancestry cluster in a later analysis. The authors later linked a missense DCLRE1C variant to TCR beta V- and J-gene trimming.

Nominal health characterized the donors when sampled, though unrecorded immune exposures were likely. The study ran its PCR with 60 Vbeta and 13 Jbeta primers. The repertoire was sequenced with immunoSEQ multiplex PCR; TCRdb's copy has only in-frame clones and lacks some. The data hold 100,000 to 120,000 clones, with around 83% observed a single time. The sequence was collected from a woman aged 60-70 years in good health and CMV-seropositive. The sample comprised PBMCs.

CDR3 nucleotides: TGTGCCAGCAGATTACGAGGATGGGACAGGGTGGCGTCCTACGAGCAGTACTTC. Translated, it gives CASRLRGWDRVASYEQYF. J is TRBJ2-7 and V is TRBV7-8; TRBD1 matches at 9 bases. Looked up from germline, CDR1 is SGHVS and CDR2 is FQNEAQ. CDR3 length: 18 amino acids. J lost 1 base, V lost 6 bases, and 16 bases had no gene match.